The 15 T cell receptor beta chains below all came from one sample that was sequenced in a study of human T cells and chemical hapten exposure. Via MiXCR, TCRdb re-called the 5' RACE reads, giving one row per CDR3 protein. The data contain around 100,000 distinct CDR3 sequences, around a fifth of them seen just once; the ten biggest clones take up 2.8%. Blood, whole and unfractionated, served as the source for total RNA extraction. The receptors derive from a human donor in good health.

This chain connects TRBV27 to TRBJ2-5; 14 bases match TRBD2. Per the germline V gene, CDR1 is MNHEY and CDR2 is SMNVEV (reference sequence). The CDR3 totals 15 residues. The V gene end was trimmed by 5 bases and the J gene end by 4 bases; junction bases not matched to a gene: 3. The CDR3 bases are TGTGCCAGCAGTACCGGGACTAGCGGGGGAGAGACCCAGTACTTC. Its translation is CASSTGTSGGETQYF.

The V gene is TRBV27, the J gene TRBJ1-6, with D tentatively TRBD1 (5 bases). Germline CDR1 is MNHEY and CDR2 is SMNVEV (reference sequence). The length of the CDR3 is 14 residues. V was shortened by 1 base and J by 10 bases, with 11 bases between the two germline ends. Here the CDR3 reads CASSLLGTLSPLHF. The CDR3 region has the DNA TGTGCCAGCAGTTTATTAGGGACTCTATCACCCCTCCACTTT.

The CDR3 protein is CAWQGRKYEQYF. The CDR3 coding sequence is TGTGCCTGGCAGGGGAGAAAATACGAGCAGTACTTC. V usage is TRBV30 and J usage is TRBJ2-7, with a possible D match to TRBD1 (6 bases). The V end was cut by 5 bases, the J end by 4 bases, with 12 bases between. CDR1 is GTSNPN, CDR2 SVGIG, per germline (reference sequence). This CDR3 has 12 amino acids.

This clonotype turned up a few times. J is TRBJ1-4 and V is TRBV27; D is ambiguous. The germline V and J ends were trimmed by 5 bases and 8 bases, with 18 bases remaining between them. Germline CDR1 is MNHEY and CDR2 is SMNVEV (reference sequence). The CDR3 consists of 15 residues. The CDR3 DNA reads as TGTGCCAGCAGTCCGCTCCCTGGCGCCGGGGAAAAACTGTTTTTT. Its translation: CASSPLPGAGEKLFF.

The genes are TRBV28 and TRBJ1-4; TRBD1 might be the D (6 bases). Deletions cut 4 bases from V and 8 bases from J, with 14 bases between. The CDR3 runs 14 residues. Germline V gene sequence: CDR1 MDHEN, CDR2 SYDVKM. The chain's CDR3 is CASSSGQIREKLFF. The CDR3 DNA sequence: TGTGCCAGCAGTTCCGGACAGATAAGGGAAAAACTGTTTTTT. Complete variable domain (other parts from reference TRBV28 and TRBJ1-4): DVKVTQSSRYLVKRTGEKVFLECVQDMDHENMFWYRQDPGLGLRLIYFSYDVKMKEKGDIPEGYSVSREKKERFSLILESASTNQTSMYLCASSSGQIREKLFFGSGTQLSVL.

This sequence joins TRBV4-1 and TRBJ1-1, with D unresolved. Germline CDR1 and CDR2: MGHRA and YSYEKL. The CDR3 loop spans 14 amino acids. The germline V and J ends were trimmed by 0 bases and 1 base, with 6 bases remaining between them. The CDR3 loop is CASSQDRWNTEAFF. DNA for the CDR3: TGCGCCAGCAGCCAAGATAGGTGGAACACTGAAGCTTTCTTT.

CDR3 sequence: CASSFGGDDTQYF. CDR3 nucleotides: TGCGCCAGCAGCTTTGGGGGAGACGATACGCAGTATTTT. J is TRBJ2-3 and V is TRBV5-1; either TRBD1 or TRBD2 may fit D (5 bases each). Trimming removed 2 bases at V and 6 bases at J, with 10 bases between. This CDR3 region has 13 residues. Per the germline V gene, CDR1 is SGHRS and CDR2 is YFSETQ.

This clonotype has a handful of counts. The rearrangement links TRBV7-9 to TRBJ2-5; 9 positions agree with TRBD2. This CDR3 contains 18 residues. V shed 5 bases and J 7 bases; nucleotides not matched to a gene: 20. Germline V lookup: CDR1 SEHNR, CDR2 FQNEAQ (reference sequence). Here the CDR3 DNA reads TGTGCCAGCAGCCTCCAACACCGGCCTAGCGGGACCTGGACGACCCAGTACTTC. It is translated as CASSLQHRPSGTWTTQYF.

This clonotype showed up just a few times. Sequence at one end of the junction differs from germline and may be a read error. The chain joins TRBV7-7 to TRBJ2-5; D is unresolved. Germline CDR1 is SSHAT and CDR2 is FNYEAQ (reference sequence). There are 13 residues in the CDR3. The CDR3: CASSPGFQRTQYF. CDR3 in DNA: TGTGCTAGCAGCCCAGGCTTCCAGAGGACCCAGTACTTC.

This clonotype was seen a handful of times. In nucleotides, the CDR3 is TGTGCCAGCAGCAAGGGACTAGCGGGAGTAGGGGCCGGGGAGCTGTTTTTT. Residues: CASSKGLAGVGAGELFF. The rearrangement links TRBV7-3 to TRBJ2-2; TRBD2 matches 14 bases. The junction had 8 bases not matched to a gene; V was cut back by 5 bases and J by 6 bases. This CDR3 contains 17 residues. The germline gives CDR1 SGHTA, CDR2 FQGTGA.

This chain uses TRBV20-1 with TRBJ2-1; D call uncertain. In germline, CDR1 is DFQATT, CDR2 SNEGSKA (reference sequence). There are 14 residues in the CDR3. Between the trimmed V and J ends, which lost 4 bases and 0 bases, there was a span of 10 bases. In nucleotides, the CDR3 is TGCAGTGCTAAAGTGAGCCCCTCCTACAATGAGCAGTTCTTC. Amino acids: CSAKVSPSYNEQFF.

The chain employs TRBV28 and TRBJ2-1, with D perhaps being TRBD1 or TRBD2 (5 bases each). This CDR3 has 16 amino acids. Germline lookup yields CDR1 MDHEN and CDR2 SYDVKM. V lost 8 bases and J 4 bases, leaving 21 bases between the germline ends. Here the CDR3 DNA reads TGTGCCAGCTCTTGGGTCGCCCGGGACCCGTACAATGAGCAGTTCTTC. This gives the protein CASSWVARDPYNEQFF.

V is TRBV9 and J is TRBJ2-1; no reliable D call. Germline CDR1 is SGDLS and CDR2 is YYNGEE. The CDR3 contains 15 residues. V was cut by 4 bases and J by 7 bases, with 18 bases left in between. The CDR3 protein is CASSPHTRLGNEQFF. For the CDR3, the DNA is TGTGCCAGCAGCCCGCATACCCGCTTAGGGAATGAGCAGTTCTTC.

V usage is TRBV20-1 and J usage is TRBJ1-2; 7 bases fit TRBD1. The germline CDR1 and CDR2 sequences are DFQATT and SNEGSKA (reference sequence). The CDR3 totals 14 residues. The trim removed 5 bases at V and 4 bases at J, leaving 10 bases unmatched. The DNA of the CDR3 is TGCAGTGCTGATTTACAGGGGCTTCGCTATGGCTACACCTTC. Encoded protein: CSADLQGLRYGYTF.

V is TRBV29-1 and J is TRBJ1-6; a possible D gene is TRBD1 (5 bases). With 6 bases removed from V and 7 bases from J, the gap between germline ends came to 19 bases. The V gene's germline CDR1 is SQVTM and CDR2 ANQGSEA. The CDR3 contains 15 residues. DNA for the CDR3: TGCAGCGTCATAACAGGACCCCCCGGGAATTCACCCCTCCACTTT. Amino acids: CSVITGPPGNSPLHF.